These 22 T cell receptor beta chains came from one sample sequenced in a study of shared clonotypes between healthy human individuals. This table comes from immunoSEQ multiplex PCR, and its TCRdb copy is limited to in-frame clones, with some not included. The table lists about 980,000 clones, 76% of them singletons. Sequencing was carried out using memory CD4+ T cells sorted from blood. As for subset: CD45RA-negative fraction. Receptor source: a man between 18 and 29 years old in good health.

This CDR3 reads CASSLGLSRRTEAFF. The CDR3 bases are TGTGCCAGCAGCTTGGGTCTTTCGCGTCGCACTGAAGCTTTCTTT. V is TRBV7-9 and J is TRBJ1-1, with D unresolved. Germline V gene sequence: CDR1 SEHNR, CDR2 FQNEAQ (reference sequence). The CDR3 is 15 residues long. V was pared by 3 bases and J by 4 bases, with 15 bases between.

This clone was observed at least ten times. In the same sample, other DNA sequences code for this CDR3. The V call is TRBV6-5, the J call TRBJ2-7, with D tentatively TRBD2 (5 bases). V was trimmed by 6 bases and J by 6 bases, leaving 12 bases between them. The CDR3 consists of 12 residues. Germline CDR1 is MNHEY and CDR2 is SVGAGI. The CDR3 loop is CASSLRRGEQYF. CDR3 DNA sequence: TGTGCCAGCAGCCTACGTCGGGGCGAGCAGTACTTC.

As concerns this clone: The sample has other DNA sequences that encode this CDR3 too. This chain's CDR3 is CASSPGQGYTEAFF. In DNA form, the CDR3 reads TGTGCCAGCAGCCCTGGACAGGGGTACACTGAAGCTTTCTTT. The chain uses TRBV7-9 and TRBJ1-1, with 9 bases matching TRBD1. The CDR3 has 14 amino acids. After removal of 5 bases from V and 3 bases from J, the junction contained 4 bases not matched to a gene. Germline-derived CDR1 and CDR2 are SEHNR and FQNEAQ (reference sequence).

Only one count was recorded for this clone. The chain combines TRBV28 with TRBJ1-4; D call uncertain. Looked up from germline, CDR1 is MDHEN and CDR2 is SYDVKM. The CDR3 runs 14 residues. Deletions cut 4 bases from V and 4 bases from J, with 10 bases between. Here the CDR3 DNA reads TGTGCCAGCAGTTCCCCCGGATTTAATGAAAAACTGTTTTTT. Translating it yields CASSSPGFNEKLFF.

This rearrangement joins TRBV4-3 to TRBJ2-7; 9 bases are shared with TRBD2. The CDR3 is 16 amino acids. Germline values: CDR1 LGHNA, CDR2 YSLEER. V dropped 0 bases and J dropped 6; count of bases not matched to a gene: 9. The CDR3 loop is CASSQDRFSGSSEQYF. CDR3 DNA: TGCGCCAGCAGCCAAGATAGGTTTAGCGGGAGTAGCGAGCAGTACTTC.

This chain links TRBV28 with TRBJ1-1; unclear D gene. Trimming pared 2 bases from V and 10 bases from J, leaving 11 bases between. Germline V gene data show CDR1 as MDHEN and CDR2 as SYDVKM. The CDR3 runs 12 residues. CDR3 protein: CASSLRPGGAFF. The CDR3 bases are TGTGCCAGCAGTTTAAGGCCGGGCGGAGCTTTCTTT.

The CDR3 spells CASSPQGANTEAFF. CDR3 coding DNA: TGTGCCAGCAGCCCACAGGGGGCGAACACTGAAGCTTTCTTT. The rearrangement links TRBV2 to TRBJ1-1; 9 positions agree with TRBD1. The CDR3 contains 14 residues. J was trimmed by 1 base and V by 6 bases; bases with no gene match: 3. Per germline, CDR1 SNHLY and CDR2 FYNNEI.

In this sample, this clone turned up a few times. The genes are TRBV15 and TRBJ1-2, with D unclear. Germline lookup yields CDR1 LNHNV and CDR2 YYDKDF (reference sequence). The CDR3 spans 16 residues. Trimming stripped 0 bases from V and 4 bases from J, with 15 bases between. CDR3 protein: CATSRDLGVVGYGYTF. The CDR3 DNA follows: TGTGCCACCAGCAGAGATTTGGGAGTGGTGGGCTATGGCTACACCTTC.

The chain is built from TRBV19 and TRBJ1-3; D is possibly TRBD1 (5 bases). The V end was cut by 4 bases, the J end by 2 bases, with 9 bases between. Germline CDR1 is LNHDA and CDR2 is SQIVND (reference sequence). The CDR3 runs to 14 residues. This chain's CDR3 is CASSTRTPGNTIYF. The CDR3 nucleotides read TGTGCCAGTAGTACTCGGACACCTGGAAACACCATATATTTT.

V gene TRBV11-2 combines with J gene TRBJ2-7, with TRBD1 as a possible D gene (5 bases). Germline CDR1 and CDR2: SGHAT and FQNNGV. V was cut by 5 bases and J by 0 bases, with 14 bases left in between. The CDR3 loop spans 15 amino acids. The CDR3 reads CASSPWAGISYEQYF. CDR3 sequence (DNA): TGTGCCAGCAGCCCTTGGGCAGGGATCTCCTACGAGCAGTACTTC.

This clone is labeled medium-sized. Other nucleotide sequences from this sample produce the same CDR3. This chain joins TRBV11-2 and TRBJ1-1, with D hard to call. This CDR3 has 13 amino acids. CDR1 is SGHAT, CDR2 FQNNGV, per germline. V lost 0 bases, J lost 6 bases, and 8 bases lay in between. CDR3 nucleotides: TGTGCCAGCAGCTTAGATCTAACTGCTGAAGCTTTCTTT. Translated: CASSLDLTAEAFF. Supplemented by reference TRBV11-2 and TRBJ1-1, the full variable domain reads EAGVAQSPRYKIIEKRQSVAFWCNPISGHATLYWYQQILGQGPKLLIQFQNNGVVDDSQLPKDRFSAERLKGVDSTLKIQPAKLEDSAVYLCASSLDLTAEAFFGQGTRLTVV.

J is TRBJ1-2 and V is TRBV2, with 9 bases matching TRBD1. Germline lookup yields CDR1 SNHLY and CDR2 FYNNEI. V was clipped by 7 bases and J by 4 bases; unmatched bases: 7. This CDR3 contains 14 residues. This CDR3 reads CASNYGQGSYGYTF. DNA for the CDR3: TGTGCCAGCAATTACGGACAGGGGAGCTATGGCTACACCTTC.

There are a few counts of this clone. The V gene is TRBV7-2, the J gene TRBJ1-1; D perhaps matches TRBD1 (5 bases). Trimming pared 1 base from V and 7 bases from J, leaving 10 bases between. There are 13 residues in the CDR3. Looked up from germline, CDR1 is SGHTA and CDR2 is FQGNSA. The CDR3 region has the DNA TGTGCCAGCAGCTTAGGGGACGCCCGTGAAGCTTTCTTT. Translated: CASSLGDAREAFF.

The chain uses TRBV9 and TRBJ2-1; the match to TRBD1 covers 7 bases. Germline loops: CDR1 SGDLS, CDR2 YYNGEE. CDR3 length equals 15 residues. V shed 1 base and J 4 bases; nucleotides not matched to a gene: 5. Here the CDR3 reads CASSVLGQIYNEQFF. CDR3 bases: TGTGCCAGCAGCGTACTGGGACAGATTTACAATGAGCAGTTCTTC.

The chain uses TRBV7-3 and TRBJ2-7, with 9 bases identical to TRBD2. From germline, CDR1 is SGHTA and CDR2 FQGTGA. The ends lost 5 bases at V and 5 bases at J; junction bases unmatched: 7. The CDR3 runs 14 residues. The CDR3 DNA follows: TGTGCCAGCAGCCCCGGACTAGCGACCAACGAGCAGTACTTC. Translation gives CASSPGLATNEQYF.

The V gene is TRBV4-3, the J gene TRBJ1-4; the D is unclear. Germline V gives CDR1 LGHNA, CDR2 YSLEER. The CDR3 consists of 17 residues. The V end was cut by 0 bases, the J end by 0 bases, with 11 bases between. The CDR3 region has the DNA TGCGCCAGCAGCCAAGAGATTCGCGACGCAACTAATGAAAAACTGTTTTTT. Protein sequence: CASSQEIRDATNEKLFF.

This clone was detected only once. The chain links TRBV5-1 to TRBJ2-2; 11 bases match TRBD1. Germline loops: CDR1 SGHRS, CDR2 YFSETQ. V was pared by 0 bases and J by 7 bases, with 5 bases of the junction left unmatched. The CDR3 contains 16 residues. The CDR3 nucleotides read TGCGCCAGCAGCTTGGTAGGACAGGGGGCCGTCGGGGAGCTGTTTTTT. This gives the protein CASSLVGQGAVGELFF.

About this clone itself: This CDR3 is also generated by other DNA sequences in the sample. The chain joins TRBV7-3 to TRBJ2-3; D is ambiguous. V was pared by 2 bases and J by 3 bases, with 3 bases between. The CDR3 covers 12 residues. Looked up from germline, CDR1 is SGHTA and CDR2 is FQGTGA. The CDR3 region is CASSLGTDTQYF. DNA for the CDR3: TGTGCCAGCAGCTTAGGAACAGATACGCAGTATTTT.

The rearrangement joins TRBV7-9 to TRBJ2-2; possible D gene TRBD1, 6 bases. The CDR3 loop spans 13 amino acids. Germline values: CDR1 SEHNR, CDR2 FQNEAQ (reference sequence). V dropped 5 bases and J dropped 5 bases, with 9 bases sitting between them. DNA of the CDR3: TGTGCCAGCAGCAGGACAGCTACCGGGGAGCTGTTTTTT. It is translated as CASSRTATGELFF.

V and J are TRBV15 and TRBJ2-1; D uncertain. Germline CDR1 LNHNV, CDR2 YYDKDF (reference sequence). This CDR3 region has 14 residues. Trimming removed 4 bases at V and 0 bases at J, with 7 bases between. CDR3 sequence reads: CATSIGLSYNEQFF. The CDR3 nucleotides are TGTGCCACCAGCATAGGGCTCTCCTACAATGAGCAGTTCTTC.

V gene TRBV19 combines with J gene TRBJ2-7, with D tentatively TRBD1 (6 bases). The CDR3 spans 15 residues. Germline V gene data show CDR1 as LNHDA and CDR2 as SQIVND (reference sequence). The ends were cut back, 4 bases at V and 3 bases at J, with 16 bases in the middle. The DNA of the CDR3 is TGTGCCAGTAGTACAAGCCTTGGACAGATCTACGAGCAGTACTTC. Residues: CASSTSLGQIYEQYF.

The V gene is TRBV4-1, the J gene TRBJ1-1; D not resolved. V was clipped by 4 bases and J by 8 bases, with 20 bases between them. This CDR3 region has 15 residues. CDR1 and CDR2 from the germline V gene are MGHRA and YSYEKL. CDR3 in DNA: TGCGCCAGCAGCCCGGAGGACTTAAGGGCGGCGGAAGCTTTCTTT. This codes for CASSPEDLRAAEAFF.